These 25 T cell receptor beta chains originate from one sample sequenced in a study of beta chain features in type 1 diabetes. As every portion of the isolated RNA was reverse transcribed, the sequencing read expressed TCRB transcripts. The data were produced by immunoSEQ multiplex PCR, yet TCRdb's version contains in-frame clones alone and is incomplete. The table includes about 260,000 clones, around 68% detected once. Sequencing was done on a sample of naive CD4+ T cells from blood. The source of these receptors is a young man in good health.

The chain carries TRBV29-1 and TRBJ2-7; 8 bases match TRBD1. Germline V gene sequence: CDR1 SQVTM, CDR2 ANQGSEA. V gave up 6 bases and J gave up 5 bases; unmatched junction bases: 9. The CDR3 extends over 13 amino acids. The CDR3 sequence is CSVDGTGRDEQYF. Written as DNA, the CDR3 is TGCAGCGTGGATGGGACAGGCCGAGACGAGCAGTACTTC.

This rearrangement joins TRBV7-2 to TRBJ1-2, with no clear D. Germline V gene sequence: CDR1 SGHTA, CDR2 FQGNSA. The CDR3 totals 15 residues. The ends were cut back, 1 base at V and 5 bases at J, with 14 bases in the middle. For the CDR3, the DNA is TGTGCCAGCAGCTTAGTGGGTTTGGGCTTATATGGCTACACCTTC. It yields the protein CASSLVGLGLYGYTF.

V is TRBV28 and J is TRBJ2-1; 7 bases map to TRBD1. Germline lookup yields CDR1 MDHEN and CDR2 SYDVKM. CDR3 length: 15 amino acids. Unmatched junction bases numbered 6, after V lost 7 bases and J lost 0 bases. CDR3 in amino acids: CASTLTGHSYNEQFF. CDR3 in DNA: TGTGCCAGCACCCTGACAGGGCACTCCTACAATGAGCAGTTCTTC.

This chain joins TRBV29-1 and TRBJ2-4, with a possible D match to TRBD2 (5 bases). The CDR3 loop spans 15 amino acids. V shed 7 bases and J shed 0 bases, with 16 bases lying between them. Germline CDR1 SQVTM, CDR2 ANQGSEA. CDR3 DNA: TGCAGCGCACAGACGGGGTTCTTAGCCAAAAACATTCAGTACTTC. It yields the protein CSAQTGFLAKNIQYF.

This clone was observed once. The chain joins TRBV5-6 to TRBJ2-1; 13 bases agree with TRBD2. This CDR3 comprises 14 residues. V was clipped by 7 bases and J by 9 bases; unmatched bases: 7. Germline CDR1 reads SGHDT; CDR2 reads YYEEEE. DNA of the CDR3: TGTGCCAGCTCGGCGGGACTAGCGGGAACTGAGCAGTTCTTC. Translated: CASSAGLAGTEQFF. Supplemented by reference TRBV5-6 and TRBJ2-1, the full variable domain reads DAGVTQSPTHLIKTRGQQVTLRCSPKSGHDTVSWYQQALGQGPQFIFQYYEEEERQRGNFPDRFSGHQFPNYSSELNVNALLLGDSALYLCASSAGLAGTEQFFGPGTRLTVL.

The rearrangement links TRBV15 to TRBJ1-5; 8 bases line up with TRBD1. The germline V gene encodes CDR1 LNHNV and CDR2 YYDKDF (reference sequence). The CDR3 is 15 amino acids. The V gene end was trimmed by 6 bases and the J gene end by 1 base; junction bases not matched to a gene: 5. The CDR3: CATSQGAVSNQPQHF. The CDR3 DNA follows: TGTGCCACCAGTCAGGGGGCGGTGAGCAATCAGCCCCAGCATTTT.

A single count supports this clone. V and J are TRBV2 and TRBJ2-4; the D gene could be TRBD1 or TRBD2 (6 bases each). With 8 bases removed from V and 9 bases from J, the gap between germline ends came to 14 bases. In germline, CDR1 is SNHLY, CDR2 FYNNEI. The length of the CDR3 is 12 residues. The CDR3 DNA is TGTGCCAGCTCCGCAGGGGAGGTCATTCAGTACTTC. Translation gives CASSAGEVIQYF.

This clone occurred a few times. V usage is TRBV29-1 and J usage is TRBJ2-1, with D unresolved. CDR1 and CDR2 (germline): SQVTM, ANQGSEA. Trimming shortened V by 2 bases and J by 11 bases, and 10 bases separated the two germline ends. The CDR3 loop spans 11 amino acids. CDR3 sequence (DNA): TGCAGCGTTGAAAGGGCCTCCAAGCAGTTCTTC. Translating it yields CSVERASKQFF.

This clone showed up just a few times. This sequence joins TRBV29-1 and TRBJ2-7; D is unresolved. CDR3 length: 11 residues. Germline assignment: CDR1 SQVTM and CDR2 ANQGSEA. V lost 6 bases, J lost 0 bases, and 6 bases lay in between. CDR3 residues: CSVLFSYEQYF. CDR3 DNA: TGCAGCGTCTTATTCTCCTACGAGCAGTACTTC.

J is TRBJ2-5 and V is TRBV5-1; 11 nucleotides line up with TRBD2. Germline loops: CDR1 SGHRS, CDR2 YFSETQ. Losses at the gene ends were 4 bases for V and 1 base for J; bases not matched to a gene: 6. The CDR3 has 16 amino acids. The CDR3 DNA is TGCGCCAGCAGCCTCCTGACTAGCGGGGTCCAAGAGACCCAGTACTTC. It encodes CASSLLTSGVQETQYF.

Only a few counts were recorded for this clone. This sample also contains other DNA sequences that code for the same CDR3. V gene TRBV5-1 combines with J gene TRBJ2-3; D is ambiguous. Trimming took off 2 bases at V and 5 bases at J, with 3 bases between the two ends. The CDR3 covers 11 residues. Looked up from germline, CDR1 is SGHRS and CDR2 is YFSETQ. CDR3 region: CASSLGDTQYF. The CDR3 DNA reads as TGCGCCAGCAGCTTAGGAGATACGCAGTATTTT.

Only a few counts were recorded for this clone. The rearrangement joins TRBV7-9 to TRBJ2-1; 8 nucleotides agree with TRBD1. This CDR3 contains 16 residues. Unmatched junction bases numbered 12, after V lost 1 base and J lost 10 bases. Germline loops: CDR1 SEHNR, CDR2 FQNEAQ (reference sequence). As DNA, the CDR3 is TGTGCCAGCAGCTTAGAAGGGACAGGTCGAAGAGGAGAGCAGTTCTTC. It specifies CASSLEGTGRRGEQFF.

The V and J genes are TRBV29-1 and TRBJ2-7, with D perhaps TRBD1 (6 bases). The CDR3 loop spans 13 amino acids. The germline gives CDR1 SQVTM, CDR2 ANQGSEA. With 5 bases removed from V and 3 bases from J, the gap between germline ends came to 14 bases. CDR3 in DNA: TGCAGCGTTATGACAGGCCAATGCTACGAGCAGTACTTC. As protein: CSVMTGQCYEQYF.

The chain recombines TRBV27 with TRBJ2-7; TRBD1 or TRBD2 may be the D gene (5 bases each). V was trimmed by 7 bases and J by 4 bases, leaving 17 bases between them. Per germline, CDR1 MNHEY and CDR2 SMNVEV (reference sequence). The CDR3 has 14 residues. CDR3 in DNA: TGTGCCAGCATGCTCGGGGCCTATTCGTACGAGCAGTACTTC. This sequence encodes CASMLGAYSYEQYF.

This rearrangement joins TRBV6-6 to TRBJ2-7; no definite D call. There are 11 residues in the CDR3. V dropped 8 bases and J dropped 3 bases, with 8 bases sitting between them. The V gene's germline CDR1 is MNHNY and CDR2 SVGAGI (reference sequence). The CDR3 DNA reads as TGTGCCAGCGGACCGAACTACGAGCAGTACTTC. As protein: CASGPNYEQYF.

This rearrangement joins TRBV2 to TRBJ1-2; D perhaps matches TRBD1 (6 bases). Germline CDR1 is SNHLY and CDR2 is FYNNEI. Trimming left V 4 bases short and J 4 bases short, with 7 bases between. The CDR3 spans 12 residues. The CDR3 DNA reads TGTGCCAGCAGTGCAGGGGTCTATGGCTACACCTTC. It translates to CASSAGVYGYTF.

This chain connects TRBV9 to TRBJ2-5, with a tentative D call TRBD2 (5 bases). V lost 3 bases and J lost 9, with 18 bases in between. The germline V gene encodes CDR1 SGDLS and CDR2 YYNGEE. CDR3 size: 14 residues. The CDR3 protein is CASSARYPGVAQYF. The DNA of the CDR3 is TGTGCCAGCAGCGCCCGCTACCCCGGGGTTGCCCAGTACTTC.

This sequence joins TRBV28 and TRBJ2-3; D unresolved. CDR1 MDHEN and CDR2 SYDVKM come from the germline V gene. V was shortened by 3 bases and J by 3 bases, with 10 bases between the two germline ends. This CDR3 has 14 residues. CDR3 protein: CASSLGPSTDTQYF. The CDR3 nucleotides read TGTGCCAGCAGTTTGGGTCCCTCAACAGATACGCAGTATTTT. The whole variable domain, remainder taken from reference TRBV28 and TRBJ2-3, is DVKVTQSSRYLVKRTGEKVFLECVQDMDHENMFWYRQDPGLGLRLIYFSYDVKMKEKGDIPEGYSVSREKKERFSLILESASTNQTSMYLCASSLGPSTDTQYFGPGTRLTVL.

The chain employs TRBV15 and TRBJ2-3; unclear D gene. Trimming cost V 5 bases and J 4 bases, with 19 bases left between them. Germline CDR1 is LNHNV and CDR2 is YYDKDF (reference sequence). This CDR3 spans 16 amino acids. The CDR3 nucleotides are TGTGCCACCAGCGGAAGATTCCGCGCCCCTTCAGATACGCAGTATTTT. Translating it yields CATSGRFRAPSDTQYF.

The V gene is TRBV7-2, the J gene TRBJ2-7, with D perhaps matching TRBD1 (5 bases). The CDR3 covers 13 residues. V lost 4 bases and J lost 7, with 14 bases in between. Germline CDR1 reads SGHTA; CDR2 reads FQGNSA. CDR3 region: CASSSRQFSEQYF. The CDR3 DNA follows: TGTGCCAGCAGCTCCCGACAGTTTAGTGAGCAGTACTTC.

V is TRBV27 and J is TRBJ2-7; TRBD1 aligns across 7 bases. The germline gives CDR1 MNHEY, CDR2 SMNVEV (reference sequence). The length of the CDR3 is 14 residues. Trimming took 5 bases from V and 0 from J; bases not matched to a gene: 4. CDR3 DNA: TGTGCCAGCAGTCCGGGACAGCGCTCCTACGAGCAGTACTTC. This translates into CASSPGQRSYEQYF.

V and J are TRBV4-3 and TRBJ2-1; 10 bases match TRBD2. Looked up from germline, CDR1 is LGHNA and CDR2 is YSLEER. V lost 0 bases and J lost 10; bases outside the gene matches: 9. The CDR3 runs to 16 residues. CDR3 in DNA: TGCGCCAGCAGCCAAGATTATAGCGGGAGGATGCGGGAGCAGTTCTTC. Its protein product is CASSQDYSGRMREQFF.

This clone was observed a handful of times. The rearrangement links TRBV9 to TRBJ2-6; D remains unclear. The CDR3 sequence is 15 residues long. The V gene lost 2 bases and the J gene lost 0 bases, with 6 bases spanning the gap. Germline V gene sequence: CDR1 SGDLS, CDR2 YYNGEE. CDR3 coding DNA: TGTGCCAGCAGCGTTCTAGTCTCTGGGGCCAACGTCCTGACTTTC. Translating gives CASSVLVSGANVLTF.

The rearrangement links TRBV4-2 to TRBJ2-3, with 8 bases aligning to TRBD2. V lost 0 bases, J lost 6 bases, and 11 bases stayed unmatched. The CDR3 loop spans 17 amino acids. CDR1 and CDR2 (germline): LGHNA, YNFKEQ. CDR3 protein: CASSQDTSGPRVDTQYF. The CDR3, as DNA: TGTGCCAGCAGCCAAGATACTAGCGGACCCAGGGTGGATACGCAGTATTTT.

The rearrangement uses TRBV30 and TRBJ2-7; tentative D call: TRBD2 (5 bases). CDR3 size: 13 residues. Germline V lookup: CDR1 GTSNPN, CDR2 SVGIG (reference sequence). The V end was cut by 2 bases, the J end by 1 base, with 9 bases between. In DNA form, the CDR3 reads TGTGCCTGGAGTCGGCTAGCATCCTACGAGCAGTACTTC. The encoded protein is CAWSRLASYEQYF.